The entry that follows covers one T cell receptor (beta chain) sequence. What it recognizes is unknown. The source of the sample is a study of T cell responses to AZD1222 COVID-19 vaccine. Study conclusions and caveats: CD4 TCRs covered the whole spike, strongest at regions 160-218 and 743-854. Sampling captured repertoires only after the peak T cell response. The donor cohort was predominantly white British with a female majority, and clonal diversity may have been underestimated.

Using immunoSEQ multiplex PCR, the repertoire was profiled, and TCRdb retains in-frame clones only, with some absent. The sample records 85,000 to 100,000 clones, just over 90% being singletons. The CDR3 extends over 15 amino acids. Germline loops: CDR1 LNHDA, CDR2 SQIVND (reference sequence). Trimming stripped 6 bases from V and 4 bases from J, with 18 bases between. The TCR was taken from an adult in good health. The gene calls are TRBV19 and TRBJ1-2; D unresolved. The input for sequencing was peripheral blood, taken on day 0 of AZD1222 vaccination. The CDR3 nucleotides read TGTGCCAGTAGCCCAACATGGAATCGCGCCTATGGCTACACCTTC. This gives the protein CASSPTWNRAYGYTF.